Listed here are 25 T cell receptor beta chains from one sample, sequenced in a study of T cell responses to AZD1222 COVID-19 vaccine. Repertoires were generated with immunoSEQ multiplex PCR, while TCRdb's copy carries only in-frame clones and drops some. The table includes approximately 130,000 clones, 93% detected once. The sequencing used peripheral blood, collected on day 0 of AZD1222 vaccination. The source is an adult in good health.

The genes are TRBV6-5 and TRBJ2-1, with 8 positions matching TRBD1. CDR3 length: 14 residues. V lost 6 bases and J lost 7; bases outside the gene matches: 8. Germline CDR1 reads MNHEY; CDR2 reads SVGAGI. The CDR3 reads CASRETGVGNEQFF. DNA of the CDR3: TGTGCCAGCAGAGAGACAGGGGTTGGGAATGAGCAGTTCTTC.

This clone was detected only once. CDR3 coding DNA: TGTGCCAGCTCACCAAGCAGCTCCTGGGGTGAGCAGTTCTTC. This sequence encodes CASSPSSSWGEQFF. The V call is TRBV18, the J call TRBJ2-1, with unresolved D. Germline V lookup: CDR1 KGHSH, CDR2 LQKENI. Between the trimmed V and J ends, which lost 2 bases and 9 bases, there was a span of 14 bases. This CDR3 spans 14 amino acids.

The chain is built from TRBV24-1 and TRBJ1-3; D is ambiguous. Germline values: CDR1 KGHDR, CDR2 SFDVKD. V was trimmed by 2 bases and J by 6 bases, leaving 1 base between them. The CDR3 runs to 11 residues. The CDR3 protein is CATSDSNTIYF. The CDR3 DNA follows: TGTGCCACCAGTGATTCAAACACCATATATTTT.

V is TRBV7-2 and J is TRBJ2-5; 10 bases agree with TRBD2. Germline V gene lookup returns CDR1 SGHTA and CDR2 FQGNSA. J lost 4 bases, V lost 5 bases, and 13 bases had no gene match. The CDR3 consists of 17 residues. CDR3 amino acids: CASSPFRAGLARETQYF. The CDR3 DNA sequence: TGTGCCAGCAGCCCCTTTAGAGCGGGACTAGCGAGAGAGACCCAGTACTTC. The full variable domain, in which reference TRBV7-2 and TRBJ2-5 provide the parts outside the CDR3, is GAGVSQSPSNKVTEKGKDVELRCDPISGHTALYWYRQSLGQGLEFLIYFQGNSAPDKSGLPSDRFSAERTGGSVSTLTIQRTQQEDSAVYLCASSPFRAGLARETQYFGPGTRLLVL.

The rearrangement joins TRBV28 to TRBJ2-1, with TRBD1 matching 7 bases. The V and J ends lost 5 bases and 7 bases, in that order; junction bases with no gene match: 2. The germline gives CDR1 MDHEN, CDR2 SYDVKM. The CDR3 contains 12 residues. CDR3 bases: TGTGCCAGCAGTGGGGACAGAAATGAGCAGTTCTTC. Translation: CASSGDRNEQFF.

The chain's CDR3 is CASRRQLMNTEAFF. For the CDR3, the DNA is TGTGCCAGCAGGCGACAGCTCATGAACACTGAAGCTTTCTTT. V is TRBV5-6 and J is TRBJ1-1; perhaps TRBD1 as D (5 bases). The CDR3 runs 14 residues. V lost 5 bases, J lost 0 bases, and 11 bases lay in between. Germline assignment: CDR1 SGHDT and CDR2 YYEEEE.

CDR3 sequence (DNA): TGCGCCAGCAAGTCGACTGGGGGATTTGGGATCCAGAGCCAAGAGACCCAGTACTTC. This translates into CASKSTGGFGIQSQETQYF. The chain carries TRBV23-1 and TRBJ2-5; D may correspond to TRBD1 or TRBD2 (5 bases each). TRBV23-1 is treated as an ORF (open reading frame) with a function not yet certain. Between the trimmed V and J ends, which lost 7 bases and 1 base, there was a span of 28 bases. The CDR3 consists of 19 residues.

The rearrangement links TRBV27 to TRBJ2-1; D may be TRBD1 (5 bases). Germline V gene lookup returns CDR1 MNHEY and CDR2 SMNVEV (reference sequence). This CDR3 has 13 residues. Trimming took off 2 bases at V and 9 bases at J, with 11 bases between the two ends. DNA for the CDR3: TGTGCCAGCAGTTTACAGGGTAGGAGTGAGCAGTTCTTC. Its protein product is CASSLQGRSEQFF.

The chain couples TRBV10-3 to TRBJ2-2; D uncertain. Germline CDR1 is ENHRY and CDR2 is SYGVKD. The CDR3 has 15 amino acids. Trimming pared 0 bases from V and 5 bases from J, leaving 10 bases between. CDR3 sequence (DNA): TGTGCCATCAGTGAGTCGACGGTAGGGACCGGGGAGCTGTTTTTT. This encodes CAISESTVGTGELFF.

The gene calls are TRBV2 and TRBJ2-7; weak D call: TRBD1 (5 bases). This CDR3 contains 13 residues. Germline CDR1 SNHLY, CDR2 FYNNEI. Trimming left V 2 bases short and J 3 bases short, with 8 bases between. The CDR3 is CASSEPGNYEQYF. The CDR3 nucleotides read TGTGCCAGCAGTGAACCAGGGAACTACGAGCAGTACTTC.

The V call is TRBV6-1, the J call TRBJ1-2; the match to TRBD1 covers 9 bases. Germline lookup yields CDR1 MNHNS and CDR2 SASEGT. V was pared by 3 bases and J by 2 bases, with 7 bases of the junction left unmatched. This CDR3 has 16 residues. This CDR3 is CASSDPGQGANYGYTF. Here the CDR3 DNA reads TGTGCCAGCAGTGACCCGGGACAGGGTGCCAACTATGGCTACACCTTC.

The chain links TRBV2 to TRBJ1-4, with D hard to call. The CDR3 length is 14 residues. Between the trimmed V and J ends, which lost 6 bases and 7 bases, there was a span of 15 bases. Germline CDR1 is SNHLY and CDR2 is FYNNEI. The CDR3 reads CASRFYAPGEKLFF. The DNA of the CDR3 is TGTGCCAGCAGATTTTACGCTCCCGGTGAAAAACTGTTTTTT.

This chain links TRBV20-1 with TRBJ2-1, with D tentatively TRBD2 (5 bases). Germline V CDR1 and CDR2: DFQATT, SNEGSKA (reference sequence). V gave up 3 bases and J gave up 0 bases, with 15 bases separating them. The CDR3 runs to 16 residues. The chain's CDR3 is CSASIPGGGSYNEQFF. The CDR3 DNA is TGCAGTGCTAGTATCCCCGGCGGAGGCTCCTACAATGAGCAGTTCTTC.

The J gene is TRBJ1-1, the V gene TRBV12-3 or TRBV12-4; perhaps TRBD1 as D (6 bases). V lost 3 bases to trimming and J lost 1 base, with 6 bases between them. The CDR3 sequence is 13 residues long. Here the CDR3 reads CASSLGANTEAFF. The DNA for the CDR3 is TGTGCCAGCAGTTTGGGGGCGAACACTGAAGCTTTCTTT.

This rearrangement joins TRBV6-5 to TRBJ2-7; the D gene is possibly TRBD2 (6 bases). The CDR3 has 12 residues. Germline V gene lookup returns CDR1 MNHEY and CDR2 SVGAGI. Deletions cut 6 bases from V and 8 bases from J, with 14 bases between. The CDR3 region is CASRGGQGQQYF. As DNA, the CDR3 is TGTGCCAGCAGAGGAGGGCAGGGACAGCAGTACTTC.

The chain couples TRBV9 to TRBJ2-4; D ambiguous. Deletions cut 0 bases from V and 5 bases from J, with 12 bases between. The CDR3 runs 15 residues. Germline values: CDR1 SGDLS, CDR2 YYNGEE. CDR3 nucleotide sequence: TGTGCCAGCAGCGTAGGATTGGTTGGGGAAAACATTCAGTACTTC. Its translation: CASSVGLVGENIQYF.

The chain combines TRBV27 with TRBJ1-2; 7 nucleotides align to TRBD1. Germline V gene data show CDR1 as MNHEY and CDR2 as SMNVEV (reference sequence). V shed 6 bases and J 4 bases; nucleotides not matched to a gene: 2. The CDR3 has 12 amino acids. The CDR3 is CASRGQFYGYTF. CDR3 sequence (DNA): TGTGCCAGCAGGGGACAGTTCTATGGCTACACCTTC.

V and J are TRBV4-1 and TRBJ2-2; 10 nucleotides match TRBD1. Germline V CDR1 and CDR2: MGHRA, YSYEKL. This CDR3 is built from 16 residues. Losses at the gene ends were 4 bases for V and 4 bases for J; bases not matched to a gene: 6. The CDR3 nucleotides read TGCGCCAGCAGCCCGGGACAGGGGCCATCCACCGGGGAGCTGTTTTTT. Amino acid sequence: CASSPGQGPSTGELFF.

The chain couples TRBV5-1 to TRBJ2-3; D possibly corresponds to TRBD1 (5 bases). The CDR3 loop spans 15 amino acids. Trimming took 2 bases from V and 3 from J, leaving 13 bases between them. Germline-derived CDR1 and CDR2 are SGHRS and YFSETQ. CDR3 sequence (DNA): TGCGCCAGCAGCTTCGACAGCTCCGGGACAGATACGCAGTATTTT. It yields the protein CASSFDSSGTDTQYF.

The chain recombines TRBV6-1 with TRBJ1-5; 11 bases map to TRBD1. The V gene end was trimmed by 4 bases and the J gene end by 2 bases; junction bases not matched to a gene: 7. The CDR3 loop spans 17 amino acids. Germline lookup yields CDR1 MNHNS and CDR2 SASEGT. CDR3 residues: CASSGGQGAGRNQPQHF. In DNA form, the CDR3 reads TGTGCCAGCAGTGGCGGACAGGGGGCCGGTCGCAATCAGCCCCAGCATTTT.

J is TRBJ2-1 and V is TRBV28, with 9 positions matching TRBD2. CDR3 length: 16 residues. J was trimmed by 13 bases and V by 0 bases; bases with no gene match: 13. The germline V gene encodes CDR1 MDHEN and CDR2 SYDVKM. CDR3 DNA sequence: TGTGCCAGCAGTTTATGGTCCGGTAGCGGGAGAGGAGAACAGTTCTTC. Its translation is CASSLWSGSGRGEQFF.

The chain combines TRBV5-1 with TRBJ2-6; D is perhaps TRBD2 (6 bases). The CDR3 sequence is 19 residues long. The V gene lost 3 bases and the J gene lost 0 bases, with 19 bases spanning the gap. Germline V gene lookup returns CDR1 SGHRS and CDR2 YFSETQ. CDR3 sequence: CASSSPGEVVPSGANVLTF. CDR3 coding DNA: TGCGCCAGCAGCTCCCCGGGGGAGGTAGTCCCCTCTGGGGCCAACGTCCTGACTTTC.

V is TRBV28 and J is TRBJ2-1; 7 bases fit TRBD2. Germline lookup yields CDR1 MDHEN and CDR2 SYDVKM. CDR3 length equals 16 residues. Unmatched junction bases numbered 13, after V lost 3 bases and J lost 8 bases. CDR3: CASSLVEREGRDEQFF. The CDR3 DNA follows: TGTGCCAGCAGTTTGGTGGAGCGGGAAGGGCGGGATGAGCAGTTCTTC.

In DNA, the CDR3 is TGTGCCTGGAGTCAGGGTGAACAGCCCCAGCATTTT. Translation: CAWSQGEQPQHF. The J gene is TRBJ1-5, the V gene TRBV30, with D perhaps TRBD1 (5 bases). Trimming cost V 2 bases and J 7 bases, with 9 bases left between them. The CDR3 has 12 amino acids. CDR1 and CDR2 from the germline V gene are GTSNPN and SVGIG (reference sequence). The full variable domain, in which reference TRBV30 and TRBJ1-5 provide the parts outside the CDR3, is SQTIHQWPATLVQPVGSPLSLECTVEGTSNPNLYWYRQAAGRGLQLLFYSVGIGQISSEVPQNLSASRPQDRQFILSSKKLLLSDSGFYLCAWSQGEQPQHFGDGTRLSIL.

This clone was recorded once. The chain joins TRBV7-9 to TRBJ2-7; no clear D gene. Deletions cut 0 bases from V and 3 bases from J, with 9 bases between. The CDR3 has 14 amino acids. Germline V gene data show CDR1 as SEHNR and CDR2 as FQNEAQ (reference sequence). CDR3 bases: TGTGCCAGCAGCTTAGCGGGCTTTTTCTACGAGCAGTACTTC. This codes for CASSLAGFFYEQYF.